At least ten counts were recorded for the clone carrying this TCR beta chain. Its antigen is not identified. TCRdb re-derived calls from the 5' RACE reads in MiXCR, one entry per CDR3 protein. The sample has 300,000 or so distinct CDR3 sequences, just under 9.5% seen once. This specimen belongs to a study of identical twins. Study findings and constraints: Analyses of zero insertions could, in part, be confounded by invariant MAIT and iNKT cells.

The CDR3 has 12 residues. CDR1 and CDR2 from the germline V gene are SNHLY and FYNNEI. Trimming removed 6 bases at V and 7 bases at J, with 12 bases between. These data also formed part of another study, on yellow fever vaccine responses in identical twins.

This TCR derives from a woman younger than 30 in good health. The chain uses TRBV2 and TRBJ1-1; D possibly corresponds to TRBD1 (6 bases). The sequenced material came from CD8+ T cells sorted from blood. In DNA form, the CDR3 reads TGTGCCAGCAGGGACAGTGCCTTTGAAGCTTTCTTT. It codes for CASRDSAFEAFF.